The clone carrying this T cell receptor (beta chain) occurred many times. Thyroid surgery was performed in patients who had received no treatment beforehand. These data originate in a study of metastatic and nonmetastatic thyroid tumors. About the study: Where malignant and benign thyroid patients were concerned, repertoires were compared across blood and tumor or nodule tissue.

Authors' data handling: A classifier for distant metastasis in papillary thyroid cancer was constructed using CDR3 differences observed across clinicopathological groups. Using MiXCR, TCRdb re-called clones from the PCR reads. V and J calls and clone size were set by TCRdb, not the authors. The sample includes over 45,000 clones, roughly a fifth of them seen just once. The source is a male donor with papillary thyroid cancer or a benign thyroid nodule (not recorded which). Some clones in this sample may be carry-over from other donors' samples. The specimen was blood.

The CDR3 loop is CASSLAGPYNEQFF. As DNA, the CDR3 is TGTGCCAGCAGTTTAGCGGGCCCCTACAATGAGCAGTTCTTC. The chain is built from TRBV12-3 or TRBV12-4 and TRBJ2-1; D is ambiguous. V lost 0 bases and J lost 2, with 5 bases in between. This CDR3 comprises 14 residues.